Listed here are 13 T cell receptor beta chains from one sample, sequenced in a study of blood T cells in healthy people across ages. It was with a sample-barcoded 5' primer and a J-beta primer mix that a second PCR of roughly 7 to 11 cycles was run. MiXCR was run by TCRdb on the 5' RACE reads, yielding one entry per CDR3 protein. This table holds roughly 1.4 million distinct CDR3 sequences, around 59% found once. Sequenced sample: blood. The origin of the receptors is a man aged 18 to 29 in good health.

V is TRBV11-2 and J is TRBJ2-3; 9 nucleotides line up with TRBD1. J lost 1 base, V lost 2 bases, and 16 bases had no gene match. The CDR3 spans 20 residues. Germline V CDR1 and CDR2: SGHAT, FQNNGV. The CDR3 region is CASSLSGTGTFSGGTDTQYF. The DNA of the CDR3 is TGTGCCAGCAGCTTATCCGGGACAGGGACTTTTAGCGGAGGCACAGATACGCAGTATTTT.

This chain joins TRBV12-3 or TRBV12-4 and TRBJ2-3; D is uncertain. The CDR3 totals 13 residues. Deletions cut 1 base from V and 9 bases from J, with 11 bases between. The CDR3 DNA reads as TGTGCCAGCAGTTTAGAGGTAGGGTGCACGCAGTATTTT. It codes for CASSLEVGCTQYF.

This chain connects TRBV10-3 to TRBJ2-7, with D possibly called TRBD1 or TRBD2 (6 bases each). Germline assignment: CDR1 ENHRY and CDR2 SYGVKD. The CDR3 loop spans 15 amino acids. The germline V and J ends were trimmed by 0 bases and 1 base, with 10 bases remaining between them. DNA for the CDR3: TGTGCCATCAGTGAGTCAGGGGGGATTTCCTACGAGCAGTACTTC. Translating it yields CAISESGGISYEQYF.

The rearrangement links TRBV20-1 to TRBJ1-1, with D possibly matching TRBD1 (6 bases). The CDR3 consists of 14 residues. V was pared by 6 bases and J by 7 bases, with 21 bases between. The germline gives CDR1 DFQATT, CDR2 SNEGSKA (reference sequence). CDR3 loop: CSALNYRVPNEAFF. The CDR3 DNA reads as TGCAGTGCCCTGAATTACAGGGTTCCGAATGAAGCTTTCTTT.

The chain links TRBV28 to TRBJ1-1, with 9 nucleotides matching TRBD1. Germline V gene lookup returns CDR1 MDHEN and CDR2 SYDVKM. With 7 bases clipped from V and 2 bases from J, the junction kept 11 bases outside the gene matches. The CDR3 is 16 amino acids. CDR3 sequence (DNA): TGTGCCAGCAACCCCGGGACAGGGCGGTCAAACACTGAAGCTTTCTTT. It translates to CASNPGTGRSNTEAFF. The complete variable domain, with remaining parts taken from reference TRBV28 and TRBJ1-1, reads DVKVTQSSRYLVKRTGEKVFLECVQDMDHENMFWYRQDPGLGLRLIYFSYDVKMKEKGDIPEGYSVSREKKERFSLILESASTNQTSMYLCASNPGTGRSNTEAFFGQGTRLTVV.

This clonotype has only a few counts. This chain connects TRBV12-3 or TRBV12-4 to TRBJ1-1; D is ambiguous. Trimming stripped 5 bases from V and 1 base from J, with 5 bases between. The CDR3 runs to 12 residues. CDR3 coding DNA: TGTGCCAGCAGTCCCCAGAACACTGAAGCTTTCTTT. Its protein product is CASSPQNTEAFF.

This clonotype turned up a few times. The chain couples TRBV7-2 to TRBJ2-3, with D possibly matching TRBD1 (6 bases). The CDR3 covers 15 residues. Trimming removed 1 base at V and 4 bases at J, with 12 bases between. Germline V gene data show CDR1 as SGHTA and CDR2 as FQGNSA. Here the CDR3 DNA reads TGTGCCAGCAGCTTAGTCAGGGGTAGTCCAGATACGCAGTATTTT. Its translation: CASSLVRGSPDTQYF. The variable domain in full, with the rest retrieved from reference TRBV7-2 and TRBJ2-3, is GAGVSQSPSNKVTEKGKDVELRCDPISGHTALYWYRQSLGQGLEFLIYFQGNSAPDKSGLPSDRFSAERTGGSVSTLTIQRTQQEDSAVYLCASSLVRGSPDTQYFGPGTRLTVL.

The J gene is TRBJ2-1, the V gene TRBV4-1, with 14 bases identical to TRBD2. The CDR3 sequence is 16 residues long. J gave up 6 bases and V 3 bases, and 4 bases lay outside the gene matches. Germline CDR1 and CDR2: MGHRA and YSYEKL. The DNA of the CDR3 is TGCGCCAGCAGCCACCCGGGACTAGCGGGAGCCAATGAGCAGTTCTTC. Translated: CASSHPGLAGANEQFF.

The chain uses TRBV24-1 and TRBJ2-1, with unresolved D. V lost 4 bases, J lost 2 bases, and 11 bases lay in between. The CDR3 loop spans 15 amino acids. Germline CDR1 is KGHDR and CDR2 is SFDVKD. The CDR3 sequence: CATSDRTVPYNEQFF. CDR3 DNA: TGTGCCACCAGTGACCGGACCGTGCCCTACAATGAGCAGTTCTTC.

At least ten counts were recorded for this clonotype. The J gene is TRBJ2-1, the V gene TRBV7-2; D ambiguous. V was clipped by 0 bases and J by 9 bases, with 12 bases between them. Germline V gene sequence: CDR1 SGHTA, CDR2 FQGNSA. The CDR3 covers 14 residues. The CDR3 loop is CASSLAQVTVEQFF. CDR3 nucleotide sequence: TGTGCCAGCAGCTTAGCCCAGGTTACGGTTGAGCAGTTCTTC.

The chain employs TRBV25-1 and TRBJ2-2, with D perhaps TRBD2 (7 bases). V lost 10 bases, J lost 5 bases, and 14 bases lay in between. The CDR3 has 13 residues. Per the germline V gene, CDR1 is MGHDK and CDR2 is SYGVNS. CDR3 DNA: TGTGCCACTCGGGGGGCAGGGACCGGGGAGCTGTTTTTT. Its translation is CATRGAGTGELFF. Together with reference TRBV25-1 and TRBJ2-2, the CDR3 gives the full variable domain: EADIYQTPRYLVIGTGKKITLECSQTMGHDKMYWYQQDPGMELHLIHYSYGVNSTEKGDLSSESTVSRIRTEHFPLTLESARPSHTSQYLCATRGAGTGELFFGEGSRLTVL.

This clonotype was recorded a few times. The rearrangement uses TRBV6-1 and TRBJ2-3, with TRBD2 matching over 7 bases. The junction had 13 bases not matched to a gene; V was cut back by 2 bases and J by 5 bases. Germline values: CDR1 MNHNS, CDR2 SASEGT. The CDR3 has 17 residues. The CDR3 DNA reads TGTGCCAGCAGTGAATGGGCCCCCGGACTAGGGGTAGATACGCAGTATTTT. Encoded protein: CASSEWAPGLGVDTQYF.

The rearrangement joins TRBV13 to TRBJ2-1; D not certain. The V and J ends lost 5 bases and 10 bases respectively, with 9 bases between them. This CDR3 is 11 amino acids long. CDR1 is PRHDT, CDR2 FYEKMQ, per germline (reference sequence). In DNA, the CDR3 is TGTGCCAGCAGCGAGACGAAGGAGCAGTTCTTC. Protein product: CASSETKEQFF.